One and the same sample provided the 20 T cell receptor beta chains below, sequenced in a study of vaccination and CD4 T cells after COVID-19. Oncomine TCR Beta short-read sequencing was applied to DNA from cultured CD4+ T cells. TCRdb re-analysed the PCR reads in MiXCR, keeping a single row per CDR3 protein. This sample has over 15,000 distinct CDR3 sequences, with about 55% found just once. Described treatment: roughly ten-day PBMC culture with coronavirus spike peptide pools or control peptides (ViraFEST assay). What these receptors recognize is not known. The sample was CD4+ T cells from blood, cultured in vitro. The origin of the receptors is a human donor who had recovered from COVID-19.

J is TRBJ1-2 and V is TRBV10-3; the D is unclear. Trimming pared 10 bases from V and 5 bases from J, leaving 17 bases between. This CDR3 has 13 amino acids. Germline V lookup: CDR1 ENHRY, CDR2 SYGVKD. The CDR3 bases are TGTGCCACTACCGGGCCTCTCAATTATGGCTACACCTTC. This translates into CATTGPLNYGYTF.

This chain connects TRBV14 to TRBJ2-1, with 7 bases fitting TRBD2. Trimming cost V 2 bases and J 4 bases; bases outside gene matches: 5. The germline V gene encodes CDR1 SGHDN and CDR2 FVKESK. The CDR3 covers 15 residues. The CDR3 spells CASSQRLADYNEQFF. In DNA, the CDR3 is TGTGCCAGCAGCCAACGCCTAGCGGATTACAATGAGCAGTTCTTC. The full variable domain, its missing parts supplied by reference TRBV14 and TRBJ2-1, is EAGVTQFPSHSVIEKGQTVTLRCDPISGHDNLYWYRRVMGKEIKFLLHFVKESKQDESGMPNNRFLAERTGGTYSTLKVQPAELEDSGVYFCASSQRLADYNEQFFGPGTRLTVL.

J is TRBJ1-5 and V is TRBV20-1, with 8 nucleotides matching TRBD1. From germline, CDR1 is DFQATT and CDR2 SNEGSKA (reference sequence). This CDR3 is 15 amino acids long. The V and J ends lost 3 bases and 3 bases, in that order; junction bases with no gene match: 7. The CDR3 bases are TGCAGTGCTAGGGTCCAGACAGGGGCCAATCAGCCCCAGCATTTT. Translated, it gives CSARVQTGANQPQHF.

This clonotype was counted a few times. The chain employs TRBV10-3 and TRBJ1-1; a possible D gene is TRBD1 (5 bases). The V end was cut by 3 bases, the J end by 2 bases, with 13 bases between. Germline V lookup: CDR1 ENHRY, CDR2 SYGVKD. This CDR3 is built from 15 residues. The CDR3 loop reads CAISETGTVNTEAFF. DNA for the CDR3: TGTGCCATCAGTGAAACCGGGACGGTTAACACTGAAGCTTTCTTT.

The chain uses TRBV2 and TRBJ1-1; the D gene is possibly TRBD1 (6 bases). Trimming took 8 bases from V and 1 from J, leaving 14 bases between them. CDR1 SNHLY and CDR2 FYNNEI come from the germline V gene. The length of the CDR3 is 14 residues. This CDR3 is CASLRGAENTEAFF. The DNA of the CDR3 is TGTGCCAGCCTACGGGGGGCGGAGAACACTGAAGCTTTCTTT.

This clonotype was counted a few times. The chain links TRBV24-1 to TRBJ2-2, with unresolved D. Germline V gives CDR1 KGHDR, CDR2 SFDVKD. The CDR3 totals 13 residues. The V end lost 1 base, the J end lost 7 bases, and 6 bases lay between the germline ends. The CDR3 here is CATSDFGRGELFF. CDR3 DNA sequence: TGTGCCACCAGTGATTTTGGACGCGGGGAGCTGTTTTTT.

Written as DNA, the CDR3 is TGTGCCAGTCGGGACAGCGCTACAGATACGCAGTATTTT. This gives the protein CASRDSATDTQYF. The chain joins TRBV27 to TRBJ2-3; 7 bases agree with TRBD1. The CDR3 has 13 residues. The germline CDR1 and CDR2 sequences are MNHEY and SMNVEV (reference sequence). Trimming removed 9 bases from V and 3 bases from J; junction bases left unmatched: 6.

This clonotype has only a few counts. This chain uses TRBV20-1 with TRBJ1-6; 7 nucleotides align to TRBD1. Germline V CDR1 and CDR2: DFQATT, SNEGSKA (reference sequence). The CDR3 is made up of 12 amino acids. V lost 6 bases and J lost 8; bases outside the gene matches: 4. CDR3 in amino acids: CSAKTGDSPLHF. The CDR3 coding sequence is TGCAGTGCGAAAACAGGGGATTCACCCCTCCACTTT.

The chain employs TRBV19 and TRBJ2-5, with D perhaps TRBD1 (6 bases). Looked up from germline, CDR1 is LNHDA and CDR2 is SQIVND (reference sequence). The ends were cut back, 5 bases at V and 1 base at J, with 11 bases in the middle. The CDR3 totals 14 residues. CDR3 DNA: TGTGCCAGTAGTTCCTTGGGGGCCCAAGAGACCCAGTACTTC. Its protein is CASSSLGAQETQYF.

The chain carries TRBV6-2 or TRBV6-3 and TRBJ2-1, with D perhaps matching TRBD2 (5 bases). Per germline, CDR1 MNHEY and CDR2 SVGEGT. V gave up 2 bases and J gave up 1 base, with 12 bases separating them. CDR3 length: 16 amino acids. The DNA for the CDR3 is TGTGCCAGCAGTTACCGAGCGCGGAGGTCCTACAATGAGCAGTTCTTC. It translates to CASSYRARRSYNEQFF.

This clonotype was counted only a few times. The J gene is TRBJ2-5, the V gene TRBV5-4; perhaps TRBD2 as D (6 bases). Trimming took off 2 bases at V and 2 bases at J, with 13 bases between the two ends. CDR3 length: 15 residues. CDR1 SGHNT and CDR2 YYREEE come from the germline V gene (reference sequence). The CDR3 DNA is TGTGCCAGCAGCTTACAACTAGCAGGTCAAGAGACCCAGTACTTC. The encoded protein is CASSLQLAGQETQYF.

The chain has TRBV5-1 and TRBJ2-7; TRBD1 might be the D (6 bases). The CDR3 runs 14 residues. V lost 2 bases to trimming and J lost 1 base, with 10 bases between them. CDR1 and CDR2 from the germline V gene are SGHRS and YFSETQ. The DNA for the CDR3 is TGCGCCAGCAGCTTTGGGGACATTTCCTACGAGCAGTACTTC. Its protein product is CASSFGDISYEQYF. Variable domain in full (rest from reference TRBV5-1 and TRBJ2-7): KAGVTQTPRYLIKTRGQQVTLSCSPISGHRSVSWYQQTPGQGLQFLFEYFSETQRNKGNFPGRFSGRQFSNSRSEMNVSTLELGDSALYLCASSFGDISYEQYFGPGTRLTVT.

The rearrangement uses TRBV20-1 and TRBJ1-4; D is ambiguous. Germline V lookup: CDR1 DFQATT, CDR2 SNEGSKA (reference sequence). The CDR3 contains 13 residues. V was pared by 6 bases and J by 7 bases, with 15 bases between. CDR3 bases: TGCAGTGCCCCGAATACAGTGACTGAAAAACTGTTTTTT. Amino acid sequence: CSAPNTVTEKLFF.

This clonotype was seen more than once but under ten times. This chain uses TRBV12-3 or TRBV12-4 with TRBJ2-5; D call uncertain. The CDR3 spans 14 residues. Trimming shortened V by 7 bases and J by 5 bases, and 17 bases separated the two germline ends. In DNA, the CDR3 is TGTGCCAGCAACCAAGACGGCAGCCGCGAGACCCAGTACTTC. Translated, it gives CASNQDGSRETQYF.

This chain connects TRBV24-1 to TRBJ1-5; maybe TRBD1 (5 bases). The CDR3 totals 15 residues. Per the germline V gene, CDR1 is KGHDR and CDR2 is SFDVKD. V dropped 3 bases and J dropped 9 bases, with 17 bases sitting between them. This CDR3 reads CATSDPRQSRGPQHF. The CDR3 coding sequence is TGTGCCACCAGTGATCCGCGACAGTCTCGCGGGCCCCAGCATTTT.

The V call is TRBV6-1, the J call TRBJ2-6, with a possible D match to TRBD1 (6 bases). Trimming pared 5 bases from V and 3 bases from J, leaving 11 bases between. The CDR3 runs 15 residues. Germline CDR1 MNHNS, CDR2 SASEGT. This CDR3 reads CASSTTGSGANVLTF. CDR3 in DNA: TGTGCCAGCAGTACCACAGGGAGTGGGGCCAACGTCCTGACTTTC.

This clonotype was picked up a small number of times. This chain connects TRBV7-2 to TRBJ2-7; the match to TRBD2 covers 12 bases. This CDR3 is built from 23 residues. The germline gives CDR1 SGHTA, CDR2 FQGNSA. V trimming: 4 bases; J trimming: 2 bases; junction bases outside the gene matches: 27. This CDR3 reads CASSSPSGTGDSPTSGSPYEQYF. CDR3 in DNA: TGTGCCAGCAGCTCACCCTCAGGGACAGGGGATTCTCCGACTAGCGGGAGTCCCTACGAGCAGTACTTC.

CDR3 residues: CSVLGTGGETQYF. The CDR3 DNA is TGCAGCGTCCTCGGGACAGGTGGGGAGACCCAGTACTTC. This sequence joins TRBV29-1 and TRBJ2-5; 8 nucleotides align to TRBD1. Per the germline V gene, CDR1 is SQVTM and CDR2 is ANQGSEA. This CDR3 has 13 amino acids. With V trimmed by 6 bases and J by 5 bases, 8 bases remained unmatched. Drawing the rest from reference TRBV29-1 and TRBJ2-5, the complete variable domain is SAVISQKPSRDICQRGTSLTIQCQVDSQVTMMFWYRQQPGQSLTLIATANQGSEATYESGFVIDKFPISRPNLTFSTLTVSNMSPEDSSIYLCSVLGTGGETQYFGPGTRLLVL.

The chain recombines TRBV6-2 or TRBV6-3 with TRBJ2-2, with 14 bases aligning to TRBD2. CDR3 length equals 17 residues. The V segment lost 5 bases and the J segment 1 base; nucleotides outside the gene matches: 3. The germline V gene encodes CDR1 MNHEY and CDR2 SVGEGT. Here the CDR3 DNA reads TGTGCCAGCAGTACCGGGACTAGCGGGAGGAACACCGGGGAGCTGTTTTTT. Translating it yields CASSTGTSGRNTGELFF.

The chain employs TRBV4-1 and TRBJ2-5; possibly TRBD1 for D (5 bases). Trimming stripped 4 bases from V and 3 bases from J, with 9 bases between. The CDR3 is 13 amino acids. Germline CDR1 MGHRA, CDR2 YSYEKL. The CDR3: CASSPFREETQYF. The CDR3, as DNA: TGCGCCAGCAGCCCCTTCAGGGAAGAGACCCAGTACTTC.